This T cell receptor (beta chain) was captured by sequencing in a study of cytomegalovirus exposure and HLA in healthy donors. Study-wide points: About 87% or about 30% of the time was how often most TCR beta V segments were productive, according to an earlier analysis. After further analysis at a later stage, under 20,000 TCR beta sequences were associated with HLA alleles at 0.05 false discovery rate. A later analysis found TCR association rates differed by HLA locus, highest for DRB1 and lowest for HLA-C. Published work reported that the classifier diagnosed cytomegalovirus status with high specificity and sensitivity.

V shed 3 bases and J shed 3 bases, with 10 bases lying between them. Germline V gene sequence: CDR1 MGHRA, CDR2 YSYEKL. CDR3 size: 14 residues. The PCR made use of 60 Vbeta and 13 Jbeta primers. This table comes from immunoSEQ multiplex PCR, and its TCRdb copy is limited to in-frame clones, with some not included. The sample yields about 170,000 clones, 77% seen once. With respect to this clone: What it binds is unknown.

The chain carries TRBV4-1 and TRBJ2-3, with D tentatively TRBD1 (6 bases). Input material: PBMCs. The sequence was collected from a female donor in good health and CMV-seronegative. CDR3 nucleotides: TGCGCCAGCAGCCACACAGGGATAACAGATACGCAGTATTTT. As protein: CASSHTGITDTQYF.